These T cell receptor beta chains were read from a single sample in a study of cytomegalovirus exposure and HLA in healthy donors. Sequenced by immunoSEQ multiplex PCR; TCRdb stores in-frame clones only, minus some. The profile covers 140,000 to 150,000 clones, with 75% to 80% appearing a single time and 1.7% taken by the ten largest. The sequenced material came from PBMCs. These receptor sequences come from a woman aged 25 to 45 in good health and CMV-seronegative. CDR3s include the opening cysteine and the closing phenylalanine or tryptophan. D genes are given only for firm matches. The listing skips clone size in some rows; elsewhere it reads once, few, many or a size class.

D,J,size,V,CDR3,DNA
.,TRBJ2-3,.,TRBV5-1,CASTESGTDTQYF,TGCGCCAGCACCGAGAGCGGTACAGATACGCAGTATTTT
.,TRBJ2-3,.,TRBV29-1,CSDYGHASTDTQYF,TGCAGCGATTACGGACACGCTAGCACAGATACGCAGTATTTT
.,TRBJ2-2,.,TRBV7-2,CASSSNPGELFF,TGTGCCAGCAGCTCCAATCCCGGGGAGCTGTTTTTT
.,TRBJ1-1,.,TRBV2,CASSVYGGKTEAFF,TGTGCCAGCAGTGTTTATGGGGGGAAAACTGAAGCTTTCTTT
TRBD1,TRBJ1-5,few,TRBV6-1,CASSGTGNQPQHF,TGTGCCAGCAGTGGGACAGGGAATCAGCCCCAGCATTTT
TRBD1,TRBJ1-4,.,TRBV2,CASTMDRATNEKLFF,TGTGCCAGCACCATGGACAGGGCAACTAATGAAAAACTGTTTTTT
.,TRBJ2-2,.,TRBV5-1,CASSLASALGELFF,TGCGCCAGCAGCTTGGCCAGCGCCCTTGGGGAGCTGTTTTTT
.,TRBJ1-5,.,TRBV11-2,CASSLSPSAGQPQHF,TGTGCCAGCAGCTTATCCCCGAGTGCAGGGCAGCCCCAGCATTTT
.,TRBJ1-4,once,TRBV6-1,CASSVRQYEKLFF,TGTGCCAGCAGTGTTAGACAGTATGAAAAACTGTTTTTT
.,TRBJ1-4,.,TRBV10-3,CAISGEREKLFF,TGTGCCATCAGTGGCGAGCGCGAAAAACTGTTTTTT
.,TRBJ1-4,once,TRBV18,CASSPALRANEKLFF,TGTGCCAGCTCACCAGCGCTCAGGGCTAATGAAAAACTGTTTTTT
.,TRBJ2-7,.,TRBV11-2,CASSSAGSYEQYF,TGTGCCAGCAGCTCGGCAGGATCCTACGAGCAGTACTTC
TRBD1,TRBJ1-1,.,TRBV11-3,CASSTDRDTEAFF,TGTGCCAGCAGCACGGACAGGGACACTGAAGCTTTCTTT
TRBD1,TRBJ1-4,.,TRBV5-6,CASSSGQGAEKLFF,TGTGCCAGCAGCTCGGGACAGGGTGCCGAAAAACTGTTTTTT